This TCR beta chain was sequenced for a study of control samples from healthy donors and cancer patients (dated by TCRdb to the early 2020s). The library was prepared using the immunoSEQ multiplex PCR assay. Here the immuneACCESS table is served through TCRdb, limited to in-frame sequences with V and J called. Missing clones are a known gap in these copies; in checked studies unresolved V genes cover under half, and the rest lacks a known reason. The sample records approximately 89,000 clones, about 89% of which are singletons. The ten top clones hold about 21% of the sample. About this clone itself: This clone's antigen is unknown. The sample holds no much larger clone one base away, and base qualities are not on file.

Its CDR3 holds 14 amino acids, cysteine through phenylalanine. The CDR3 DNA has 42 bases and is translated from base 1. The V end gives up 5 bases and the J end 5 bases, leaving 6 bases in the junction not matched to a gene. The CDR1 and CDR2 encoded by the germline V gene (reference sequence) are LNHDA and SQIVND. What was sequenced was blood. The sequence links TRBV19 to TRBJ1-5, with 7 bases in between that match TRBD1. This TCR derives from a man younger than 45 in good health. The CDR3 in this case is CASSPRDSHQPQHF. The nucleotides read TGTGCCAGTAGTCCCCGGGACAGCCATCAGCCCCAGCATTTT.